The entry below describes one T cell receptor (beta chain). Its specificity is unknown. This sample was taken from a study of post-analysis software for immune sequencing data. Background on the study: Recorded subtypes: relapsing-remitting, secondary progressive, progressive-relapsing; some patients unannotated. Study observations and caveats: The normalized Chao1 diversity of multiple sclerosis patients was significantly lower than that of controls. Strong same-batch co-clustering of samples appeared with F measure clustering.

Included in the TCR beta cDNA libraries were unique molecular identifiers. Yield was 500,000 or so cDNA molecules from roughly 0.93 to 9.6 million T cells. TCRdb reanalysed the PCR reads using MiXCR and keeps one entry per CDR3 protein. Of hundreds of thousands of distinct CDR3 sequences in the sample, 53% were seen once. The specimen was blood. The receptor comes from a girl aged 5 to 17 with multiple sclerosis.

CDR3 loop: CASSLVLPSLNEQFF. In DNA form, the CDR3 reads TGTGCCAGCAGCTTAGTCCTCCCTAGCTTGAATGAGCAGTTCTTC. The J gene is TRBJ2-1, the V gene TRBV7-9; D perhaps matches TRBD2 (5 bases). The V and J ends lost 1 base and 7 bases respectively, with 14 bases between them. There are 15 residues in the CDR3. Germline lookup yields CDR1 SEHNR and CDR2 FQNEAQ (reference sequence).